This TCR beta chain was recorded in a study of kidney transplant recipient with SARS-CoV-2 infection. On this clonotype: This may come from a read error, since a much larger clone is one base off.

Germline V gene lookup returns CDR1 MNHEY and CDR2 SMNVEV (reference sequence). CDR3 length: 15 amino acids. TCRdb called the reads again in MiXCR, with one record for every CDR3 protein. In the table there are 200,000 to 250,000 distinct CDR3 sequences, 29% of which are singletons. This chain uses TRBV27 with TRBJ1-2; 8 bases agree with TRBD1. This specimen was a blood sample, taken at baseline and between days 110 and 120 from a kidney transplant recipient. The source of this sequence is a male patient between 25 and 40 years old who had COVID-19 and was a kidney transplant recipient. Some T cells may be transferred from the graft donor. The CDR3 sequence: CASSDLTGVSFGYAF. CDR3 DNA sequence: TGTGCCAGCAGTGATCTGACAGGGGTTTCTTTTGGCTACGCCTTC.